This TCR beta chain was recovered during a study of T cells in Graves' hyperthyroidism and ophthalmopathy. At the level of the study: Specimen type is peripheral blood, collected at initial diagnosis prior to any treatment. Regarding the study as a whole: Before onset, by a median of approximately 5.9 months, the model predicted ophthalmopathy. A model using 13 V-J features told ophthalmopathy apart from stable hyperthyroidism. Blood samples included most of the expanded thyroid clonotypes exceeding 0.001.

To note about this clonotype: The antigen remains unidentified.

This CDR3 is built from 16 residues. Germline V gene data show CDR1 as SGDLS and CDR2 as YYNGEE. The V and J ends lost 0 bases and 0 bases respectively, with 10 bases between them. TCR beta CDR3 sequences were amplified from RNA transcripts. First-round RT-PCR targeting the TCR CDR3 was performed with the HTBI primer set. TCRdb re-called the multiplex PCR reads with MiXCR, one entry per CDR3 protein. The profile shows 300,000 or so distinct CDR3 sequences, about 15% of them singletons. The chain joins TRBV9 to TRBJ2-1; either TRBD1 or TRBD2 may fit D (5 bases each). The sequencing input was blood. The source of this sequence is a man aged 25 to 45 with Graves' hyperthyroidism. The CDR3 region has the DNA TGTGCCAGCAGCGTAGGTACGGGACCCTCCTACAATGAGCAGTTCTTC. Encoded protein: CASSVGTGPSYNEQFF.